The sequence of this T cell receptor beta chain was determined in a study of CD8 T cells in Susac syndrome. Isolation of CD8+ and CD4+ T cells was performed negatively, whereas enrichment of TEMRA cells was done by FACS. Findings and caveats of the study: An acknowledgment was made by the study that its TCR sequencing and HLA analysis involved relatively few individuals.

Worth noting for this clonotype: Its target is not known.

The CDR3 extends over 15 amino acids. Deletions cut 2 bases from V and 1 base from J, with 11 bases between. The germline CDR1 and CDR2 sequences are PRHDT and FYEKMQ (reference sequence). Reverse transcription of about 0.45 to 1 ug RNA was performed with random hexamers. Across 54 Vbeta and 13 Jbeta, TCR beta CDR3 was amplified with immunoSEQ multiplex PCR. TCRdb re-called the immunoSEQ multiplex PCR reads with MiXCR, one entry per CDR3 protein. The table records under 300,000 distinct CDR3 sequences, about 96% of them present only once. V is TRBV13 and J is TRBJ1-1, with a possible D match to TRBD1 (5 bases). The material sequenced was CD4+ T cells from PBMCs. The origin of this receptor is a human donor with Susac syndrome. The DNA of the CDR3 is TGTGCCAGCAGCTTACTTGCAGGGACGAACACTGAAGCTTTCTTT. This translates into CASSLLAGTNTEAFF.